This T cell receptor beta chain was recovered during a study of T-cell reconstitution after alpha-beta-depleted transplantation in children. Study findings and constraints: Newly made T cells mostly supplied T-cell counts and diversity one year after transplant. Alpha-beta T cells present about two months after transplant were reported to originate from several hundred expanded graft clones.

Preparing the TCRbeta library involved the use of unique molecular identifiers. TCRdb ran MiXCR on the PCR reads and lists one entry per CDR3 protein. This table has hundreds of thousands of distinct CDR3 sequences, about a tenth appearing once. Ten or more counts support this clonotype. The target antigen is unknown. This CDR3 contains 16 residues. J gave up 4 bases and V 4 bases, and 6 bases lay outside the gene matches. From germline, CDR1 is SGHTA and CDR2 FQGNSA. The origin of this receptor is a child younger than two with acute myeloid leukemia, due to receive a stem cell transplant. The rearrangement uses TRBV7-2 and TRBJ2-5; TRBD2 matches at 13 bases. The specimen was PBMCs, collected before TCRalphabeta/CD19-depleted stem cell transplant. This CDR3 reads CASSWRTSGRRETQYF. The CDR3, as DNA: TGTGCCAGCAGCTGGCGGACTAGCGGGAGACGAGAGACCCAGTACTTC. The whole variable domain, remainder taken from reference TRBV7-2 and TRBJ2-5, is GAGVSQSPSNKVTEKGKDVELRCDPISGHTALYWYRQSLGQGLEFLIYFQGNSAPDKSGLPSDRFSAERTGGSVSTLTIQRTQQEDSAVYLCASSWRTSGRRETQYFGPGTRLLVL.